These T cell receptor beta chains were read from a single sample in a study of T-cell reconstitution after alpha-beta-depleted transplantation in children. One entry per CDR3 protein results from TCRdb running MiXCR on the PCR reads. This sample has 95,000 to 120,000 distinct CDR3 sequences, with 6.4% found just once. Sample: PBMCs, mostly from graft donor cells, taken 360 days after TCRalphabeta/CD19-depleted stem cell transplant. These receptors were taken from a male patient aged 2-10 years who had a stem cell transplant for acute lymphoblastic leukemia, so the T cells may come from the graft donor. CDR3s include the opening cysteine and the closing phenylalanine or tryptophan. Fields, in order: V gene, D gene, J gene, clone size, CDR3 DNA, CDR3 protein. The D gene is left open where the match is weak. Clone size is not always given. Where it is, it says once, few, many or a class for expanded clones.

TRBV3-1	TRBD2	TRBJ2-1	many	TGTGCCAGCAGCCAAGATCCACTAGCGGGTGGGGGCAATGAGCAGTTCTTC	CASSQDPLAGGGNEQFF
TRBV29-1	.	TRBJ1-1	many	TGCAGCGTTGAATACCGGGGTCGGGACACCCTGTACACTGAAGCTTTCTTT	CSVEYRGRDTLYTEAFF
TRBV24-1	TRBD1	TRBJ2-2	many	TGTGCCACCAGGGCACAGGGGGCCGGGGAGCTGTTTTTT	CATRAQGAGELFF
TRBV3-1	.	TRBJ2-3	few	TGTGCCAGCAGCCAAGAGGCCCCAGATACGCAGTATTTT	CASSQEAPDTQYF
TRBV18	.	TRBJ2-2	few	TGTGCCAGCTCACCTTCAGGAGGATCCGGGGAGCTGTTTTTT	CASSPSGGSGELFF
TRBV27	.	TRBJ2-7	few	TGTGCCAGCAGTTTTTCTTCCAGATCCTACGAGCAGTACTTC	CASSFSSRSYEQYF
TRBV7-2	.	TRBJ2-7	few	TGTGCCAGCAGCTTAGAGACGACCGTTAGGGGCTCGAGGCAGTACTTC	CASSLETTVRGSRQYF
TRBV9	.	TRBJ2-5	few	TGTGCCAGCAGCGCTCCCTGGGGACACCCCGAAGAGACCCAGTACTTC	CASSAPWGHPEETQYF
TRBV5-6	.	TRBJ1-1	many	TGTGCCAGCAGCTTGGGGGCTGAAGCTTTCTTT	CASSLGAEAFF
TRBV7-2	.	TRBJ1-4	.	TGTGCCAGCAGCTTAGTAACAGGTCTTAATGAAAAACTGTTTTTT	CASSLVTGLNEKLFF
TRBV25-1	TRBD1	TRBJ2-5	many	TGTGCCAGCTGGGACAGGGAAGAGACCCAGTACTTC	CASWDREETQYF
TRBV6-5	.	TRBJ2-2	many	TGTGCCAGCAGTTTGGACAGTAACACCGGGGAGCTGTTTTTT	CASSLDSNTGELFF
TRBV2	.	TRBJ2-7	.	TGTGCCAGCAGTGAAGAGCGCAATTACTCCTACGAGCAGTACTTC	CASSEERNYSYEQYF